This T cell receptor beta chain was recorded in a study of shared clonotypes between healthy human individuals. Study context: Aged 18 to 49, the donors were two women and a few men. General study findings and limits: Estimated clonotype richness was generally higher in naive than memory subsets.

Sequencing was at deep level. Clones were read by immunoSEQ multiplex PCR, and TCRdb kept only the in-frame ones, dropping some. This repertoire shows approximately 1.5 million clones, approximately 98% found once; its top ten account for roughly 0.4%. With respect to this clone: Its antigen is not identified.

CD45RA+ naive and CD45RA-negative memory subsets were separated from CD4+ cells. Germline V gene data show CDR1 as SEHNR and CDR2 as FQNEAQ (reference sequence). CDR3 length: 16 amino acids. The V gene lost 2 bases and the J gene lost 3 bases, with 16 bases spanning the gap. This receptor was identified in a man aged 25 to 45 in good health. Sample: naive CD4+ T cells sorted from blood. As for subset: CD45RA+ positively selected. The chain employs TRBV7-9 and TRBJ1-1; no clear D gene. The CDR3: CASSLSFSGLDTEAFF. CDR3 nucleotide sequence: TGTGCCAGCAGCTTAAGTTTTTCAGGTTTAGACACTGAAGCTTTCTTT.